The 27 T cell receptor beta chains below were found in one sample sequenced in a study of read filtering for tumor transcriptome and immune sequencing. The library was built from about 400 ng RNA with molecular barcoded adaptors for alpha/delta and beta/gamma chains. TCRdb ran MiXCR on the reads and lists one entry per CDR3 protein. The sample has around 38,000 distinct CDR3 sequences, roughly 15% seen once. The sequencing input was a population of CD138-negative cells sorted from bone marrow. The receptors come from a donor aged 40 or over with multiple myeloma.

This clonotype was seen at least ten times. V is TRBV6-6 and J is TRBJ1-3; D is unclear. CDR3 size: 14 residues. The germline V and J ends were trimmed by 2 bases and 0 bases, with 5 bases remaining between them. The germline V gene has CDR1 MNHNY and CDR2 SVGAGI (reference sequence). The CDR3 loop reads CASSYGLSGNTIYF. The CDR3 DNA reads TGTGCCAGCAGTTACGGGCTCTCTGGAAACACCATATATTTT.

The sample holds a few counts of this clonotype. V is TRBV2 and J is TRBJ2-7, with TRBD2 matching 12 bases. V shed 6 bases, J shed 2 bases, and the junction held 5 bases outside the gene matches. CDR1 is SNHLY, CDR2 FYNNEI, per germline. This CDR3 is 15 amino acids long. CDR3 in DNA: TGTGCCAGCAGCGGCGGACTAGCGGGGCCCTACGAGCAGTACTTC. This gives the protein CASSGGLAGPYEQYF.

This clonotype has a handful of counts. The chain joins TRBV5-1 to TRBJ2-5; 14 bases match TRBD2. This CDR3 has 17 amino acids. The V gene's germline CDR1 is SGHRS and CDR2 YFSETQ. With 0 bases clipped from V and 4 bases from J, the junction kept 5 bases outside the gene matches. In DNA form, the CDR3 reads TGCGCCAGCAGCTTGGCTGGGACTAGCGGGAGCGGAGAGACCCAGTACTTC. It encodes CASSLAGTSGSGETQYF.

This clonotype came up many times. The chain recombines TRBV29-1 with TRBJ2-1; possibly TRBD2 for D (5 bases). The CDR3 loop spans 12 amino acids. V lost 0 bases, J lost 14 bases, and 14 bases lay in between. Germline assignment: CDR1 SQVTM and CDR2 ANQGSEA. The CDR3 DNA is TGCAGCGTTGAAGATGAGCTTATCGGGGAGTTCTTC. It codes for CSVEDELIGEFF.

On this clonotype itself: Given a much more abundant clone one base away, this may be a read error. The chain uses TRBV20-1 and TRBJ1-5; TRBD1 agrees at 7 bases. The J segment lost 0 bases and the V segment lost 1 base, leaving 6 bases of the junction unmatched. CDR3 length equals 16 residues. CDR1 is DFQATT and CDR2 is SNEGSKA in the germline V gene (reference sequence). The CDR3: CSARVQGGYSNQPQHF. The DNA of the CDR3 is TGCAGTGCTAGAGTACAAGGGGGCTATAGCAATCAGCCCCAGCATTTT.

This clonotype showed up many times. The J gene is TRBJ1-1, the V gene TRBV11-3, with D possibly matching TRBD1 (6 bases). The ends were cut back, 6 bases at V and 11 bases at J, with 19 bases in the middle. This CDR3 is 13 amino acids long. The germline V gene encodes CDR1 SGHNT and CDR2 YENEEA. The CDR3 DNA reads TGTGCCAGCAGTTCAGCGGGGGGGCTAGCGGCTTTCTTT. This encodes CASSSAGGLAAFF.

This clonotype occurred many times. The rearrangement uses TRBV29-1 and TRBJ2-3; D is uncertain. The CDR3 spans 13 residues. Trimming removed 4 bases at V and 1 base at J, with 9 bases between. The germline gives CDR1 SQVTM, CDR2 ANQGSEA. The CDR3 sequence: CSVVYLGTDTQYF. The CDR3 DNA follows: TGCAGCGTTGTCTACTTGGGCACAGATACGCAGTATTTT.

This clonotype has a handful of counts. The chain couples TRBV7-3 to TRBJ2-3, with a weak D call TRBD2 (6 bases). Trimming took 0 bases from V and 1 from J, leaving 11 bases between them. This CDR3 contains 16 residues. The germline gives CDR1 SGHTA, CDR2 FQGTGA. DNA of the CDR3: TGTGCCAGCAGCTTAACTCCCCAGCGGGGCACAGATACGCAGTATTTT. Translated: CASSLTPQRGTDTQYF.

This clonotype has ten or more counts. The chain is built from TRBV7-9 and TRBJ2-7; D perhaps matches TRBD2 (6 bases). The CDR3 length is 14 residues. Trimming stripped 3 bases from V and 2 bases from J, with 11 bases between. Germline lookup yields CDR1 SEHNR and CDR2 FQNEAQ (reference sequence). Written as DNA, the CDR3 is TGTGCCAGCAGCTTTTTGCTAGCGCCCTACGAGCAGTACTTC. The encoded protein is CASSFLLAPYEQYF.

This clonotype was seen at least ten times. The chain has TRBV20-1 and TRBJ2-7; 13 nucleotides align to TRBD2. The junction had 8 bases not matched to a gene; V was cut back by 3 bases and J by 6 bases. Germline V gene lookup returns CDR1 DFQATT and CDR2 SNEGSKA (reference sequence). CDR3 length: 15 residues. CDR3 in DNA: TGCAGTGCTAGTGATAGGACTAGCGGGAGTTCCGAGCAGTACTTC. It yields the protein CSASDRTSGSSEQYF.

This clonotype was recorded once. The rearrangement links TRBV20-1 to TRBJ2-5; D is unresolved. Germline CDR1 and CDR2: DFQATT and SNEGSKA (reference sequence). Trimming pared 6 bases from V and 2 bases from J, leaving 13 bases between. The CDR3 length is 13 residues. As DNA, the CDR3 is TGCAGTGCCCATTATTCGGTTCAAGAGACCCAGTACTTC. It yields the protein CSAHYSVQETQYF.

This clonotype was counted many times. The chain uses TRBV4-1 and TRBJ1-5; D perhaps matches TRBD1 (5 bases). Germline V CDR1 and CDR2: MGHRA, YSYEKL. With 3 bases removed from V and 4 bases from J, the gap between germline ends came to 10 bases. The CDR3 totals 14 residues. CDR3 nucleotide sequence: TGCGCCAGCAGCCAGTACTCAGGGAATCAGCCCCAGCATTTT. Protein: CASSQYSGNQPQHF.

The sample holds many counts of this clonotype. This sequence joins TRBV7-9 and TRBJ2-5, with 7 bases that match TRBD2. Losses at the gene ends were 8 bases for V and 4 bases for J; bases not matched to a gene: 10. This CDR3 region has 14 residues. Germline V gene sequence: CDR1 SEHNR, CDR2 FQNEAQ (reference sequence). This chain's CDR3 is CASSGSSGTETQYF. CDR3 nucleotide sequence: TGTGCCAGCTCGGGGTCAAGCGGGACAGAGACCCAGTACTTC.

This clonotype came up many times. This chain connects TRBV4-2 to TRBJ2-2; possibly TRBD1 for D (6 bases). Germline CDR1 and CDR2: LGHNA and YNFKEQ. Trimming pared 5 bases from V and 1 base from J, leaving 11 bases between. The CDR3 sequence is 15 residues long. CDR3 sequence: CASSLETGNTGELFF. As DNA, the CDR3 is TGTGCCAGCAGCTTGGAGACAGGGAACACCGGGGAGCTGTTTTTT.

This clonotype was seen many times. This sequence joins TRBV29-1 and TRBJ2-5, with 7 positions matching TRBD1. The CDR3 consists of 12 residues. V lost 5 bases to trimming and J lost 7 bases; unmatched junction nucleotides: 7. CDR1 is SQVTM, CDR2 ANQGSEA, per germline. CDR3 protein: CSVRTGAGTQYF. DNA of the CDR3: TGCAGCGTTCGAACAGGGGCTGGGACCCAGTACTTC.

This clonotype was detected many times. V gene TRBV7-9 combines with J gene TRBJ2-5, with D possibly being TRBD2 (5 bases). CDR1 is SEHNR, CDR2 FQNEAQ, per germline (reference sequence). This CDR3 comprises 14 residues. The V end was cut by 0 bases, the J end by 3 bases, with 8 bases between. The CDR3 loop reads CASSLASGKETQYF. The DNA of the CDR3 is TGTGCCAGCAGCTTAGCGTCGGGAAAAGAGACCCAGTACTTC.

Of note for this clonotype: A much larger clonotype is one base distant, so this may be a read error. As the CDR3 is not closed by the conserved phenylalanine or tryptophan, this likely results from a read error. This chain links TRBV29-1 with TRBJ2-3, with D tentatively TRBD1 (5 bases). The germline V gene has CDR1 SQVTM and CDR2 ANQGSEA. There are 12 residues in the CDR3. The V end was cut by 5 bases, the J end by 5 bases, with 11 bases between. CDR3: CSVYEDIDTQYL. CDR3 nucleotides: TGCAGCGTTTATGAGGACATAGATACGCAGTATCTT.

This clonotype was seen ten or more times. The chain carries TRBV10-3 and TRBJ2-2, with D hard to call. The germline V and J ends were trimmed by 3 bases and 3 bases, with 11 bases remaining between them. CDR3 length: 15 amino acids. The germline V gene has CDR1 ENHRY and CDR2 SYGVKD. The CDR3 here is CAISDSRRHTGELFF. The CDR3 nucleotides read TGTGCCATCAGTGATTCCCGCAGACACACCGGGGAGCTGTTTTTT.

This clonotype has a count of ten or more. The chain has TRBV19 and TRBJ2-1, with 8 bases matching TRBD2. The germline V gene encodes CDR1 LNHDA and CDR2 SQIVND (reference sequence). V shed 6 bases and J 9 bases; nucleotides not matched to a gene: 7. This CDR3 region has 13 residues. CDR3 sequence: CASSPAAGGEQFF. The CDR3, as DNA: TGTGCCAGTAGCCCCGCGGCGGGAGGTGAGCAGTTCTTC.

V usage is TRBV7-2 and J usage is TRBJ2-2, with 7 bases identical to TRBD1. The CDR3 is made up of 14 amino acids. Germline-derived CDR1 and CDR2 are SGHTA and FQGNSA. V dropped 11 bases and J dropped 5; count of bases not matched to a gene: 11. CDR3 nucleotide sequence: TGTGCCCAGGAAGAGACAGGGCGGACCGGGGAGCTGTTTTTT. Translated: CAQEETGRTGELFF. The full variable domain, rest sourced from reference TRBV7-2 and TRBJ2-2, is GAGVSQSPSNKVTEKGKDVELRCDPISGHTALYWYRQSLGQGLEFLIYFQGNSAPDKSGLPSDRFSAERTGGSVSTLTIQRTQQEDSAVYLCAQEETGRTGELFFGEGSRLTVL.

In this sample, this clonotype turned up many times. The chain has TRBV7-9 and TRBJ2-2; D may be TRBD2 (5 bases). Germline loops: CDR1 SEHNR, CDR2 FQNEAQ (reference sequence). Trimming left V 3 bases short and J 6 bases short, with 14 bases between. This CDR3 is 15 amino acids long. CDR3 region: CASSLGVNRAGELFF. The CDR3 DNA sequence: TGTGCCAGCAGCTTGGGAGTTAACCGAGCCGGGGAGCTGTTTTTT.

This clonotype was recorded many times. V gene TRBV18 combines with J gene TRBJ2-1, with 14 positions matching TRBD2. Looked up from germline, CDR1 is KGHSH and CDR2 is LQKENI. Unmatched junction bases numbered 0, after V lost 6 bases and J lost 2 bases. This CDR3 has 15 residues. CDR3 coding DNA: TGTGCCAGCTCGGGACTAGCGGGGGCCTACAATGAGCAGTTCTTC. Amino acids: CASSGLAGAYNEQFF.

The CDR3 DNA reads as TGTGCCACCAGCGATAGGACAGGGCGCACCGGGGAGCTGTTTTTT. This sequence encodes CATSDRTGRTGELFF. The rearrangement joins TRBV24-1 to TRBJ2-2, with 8 bases matching TRBD1. Germline CDR1 and CDR2: KGHDR and SFDVKD. CDR3 length: 15 residues. V trimming: 7 bases; J trimming: 4 bases; junction bases outside the gene matches: 7.

This clonotype showed up many times. A much larger clone sits a single nucleotide away, making a read error possible. The V gene is TRBV6-2 or TRBV6-3, the J gene TRBJ2-1, with 7 nucleotides matching TRBD1. CDR1 is MNHEY, CDR2 SVGEGT, per germline. V trimming: 5 bases; J trimming: 0 bases; junction bases outside the gene matches: 4. CDR3 length equals 15 residues. The CDR3 sequence is CASSKTGSSYNEQFF. As DNA, the CDR3 is TGTGCCAGCAGTAAGACAGGGAGCTCCTACAATGAGCAGTTCTTC.

This clonotype appeared many times. The J gene is TRBJ2-4, the V gene TRBV11-2, with D uncertain. Trimming took 5 bases from V and 0 from J, leaving 8 bases between them. In germline, CDR1 is SGHAT, CDR2 FQNNGV. The CDR3 is 14 residues long. CDR3 amino acids: CASSIRLAKNIQYF. DNA for the CDR3: TGTGCCAGCAGCATAAGACTAGCCAAAAACATTCAGTACTTC.

This clonotype appeared a few times. This chain links TRBV29-1 with TRBJ2-7, with unresolved D. Trimming cost V 1 base and J 5 bases, with 12 bases left between them. This CDR3 contains 13 residues. Germline CDR1 is SQVTM and CDR2 is ANQGSEA. CDR3 protein: CSVEGGVYDEQYF. CDR3 coding DNA: TGCAGCGTTGAAGGTGGGGTGTACGACGAGCAGTACTTC.

The sample holds a few counts of this clonotype. The V gene is TRBV28, the J gene TRBJ2-1; the D gene could be TRBD1 or TRBD2 (5 bases each). V was trimmed by 3 bases and J by 5 bases, leaving 11 bases between them. The CDR3 spans 14 residues. CDR1 MDHEN and CDR2 SYDVKM come from the germline V gene. CDR3 sequence reads: CASSFGDLHNEQFF. The CDR3 DNA reads as TGTGCCAGCAGTTTCGGGGACCTACACAATGAGCAGTTCTTC. The full variable domain, with the rest looked up from reference TRBV28 and TRBJ2-1, is DVKVTQSSRYLVKRTGEKVFLECVQDMDHENMFWYRQDPGLGLRLIYFSYDVKMKEKGDIPEGYSVSREKKERFSLILESASTNQTSMYLCASSFGDLHNEQFFGPGTRLTVL.